This T cell receptor beta chain emerged from a study of siplizumab effects on memory and regulatory T cells. This CDR3 has 17 residues. V lost 0 bases and J 3 bases, leaving 15 bases between the germline ends. CDR1 and CDR2 from the germline V gene are MNHEY and SMNVEV (reference sequence). Clones were sequenced by immunoSEQ multiplex PCR, and TCRdb holds only the in-frame ones, with some missing. The table records about 100,000 clones, more than 85% of them present only once. The study's findings and limits: In roughly 75-95% of proliferating CD4+ or CD8+ clones, a naive or memory phenotype could not be assigned. Proliferating Tregs in siplizumab cultures were never verified as suppressive. Contribution to the alloresponse seemed major for naive T cells, which also seemed more diverse than memory cells. To unstimulated subsets, only a minor fraction of alloreactive clones could be mapped.

As for this clone: Its specificity is unknown.

The material sequenced was CD4+ T cells sorted from blood. The sequence was obtained from a human donor in good health. Some clones in this sample may be carry-over from other donors' samples. The chain has TRBV27 and TRBJ2-4; D ambiguous. The CDR3 spells CASSLSRPDGYKNIQYF. The CDR3 DNA follows: TGTGCCAGCAGTTTATCCCGGCCGGACGGGTACAAAAACATTCAGTACTTC.